The clone carrying this T cell receptor (beta chain) was recorded at least ten times. Its antigen is undetermined. The data derive from a study of T cells in Graves' hyperthyroidism and ophthalmopathy. Study results and caveats: Most thyroid clonotypes that were expanded above 0.001 also turned up in blood. Separation of ophthalmopathy from stable hyperthyroidism was achieved by a 13 V-J model.

When hyperthyroidism was first diagnosed, the blood sample was taken, preceding any ophthalmopathy symptoms. The length of the CDR3 is 20 residues. V lost 3 bases, J lost 4 bases, and 27 bases lay in between. Germline loops: CDR1 KGHDR, CDR2 SFDVKD. Amplification yielded TCR beta CDR3 regions, with RNA transcripts as the source. First-round RT-PCR of the TCR CDR3 relied on the HTBI primer set. Via MiXCR, TCRdb re-called the multiplex PCR reads, giving one row per CDR3 protein. Of 300,000 to 450,000 distinct CDR3 sequences in the sample, around 16% are singletons; the top ten hold 25% to 35%. The sequence derives from a woman under 30 with Graves' hyperthyroidism that later progressed to Graves' ophthalmopathy. The sample was blood. The chain combines TRBV24-1 with TRBJ1-5; D unclear. The CDR3 sequence is CATSDEDRAQSFVVNQPQHF. CDR3 DNA: TGTGCCACCAGTGATGAGGATCGGGCGCAGAGTTTTGTGGTAAATCAGCCCCAGCATTTT.